Shown below are 20 T cell receptor beta chains from a single sample sequenced in a study of cytomegalovirus exposure and HLA in healthy donors. Vbeta (60) and Jbeta (13) primers were used in the PCR. TCRdb keeps only in-frame clones here, not all; method: immunoSEQ multiplex PCR. The table lists about 190,000 clones, 70% to 75% of them singletons. The sequencing input was PBMCs. The receptors shown here come from a man younger than 40 in good health and CMV-seropositive.

The chain combines TRBV5-1 with TRBJ2-1; 8 bases agree with TRBD2. CDR1 is SGHRS, CDR2 YFSETQ, per germline. The trim removed 6 bases at V and 10 bases at J, leaving 12 bases unmatched. The CDR3 consists of 14 residues. The CDR3 protein is CASTPGREGDEQFF. CDR3 nucleotides: TGCGCCAGCACCCCGGGCCGGGAGGGGGACGAGCAGTTCTTC.

The chain couples TRBV7-9 to TRBJ1-2; tentative D call: TRBD1 (5 bases). Per the germline V gene, CDR1 is SEHNR and CDR2 is FQNEAQ (reference sequence). V dropped 4 bases and J dropped 8 bases, with 14 bases sitting between them. The CDR3 contains 13 residues. The CDR3 bases are TGTGCCAGCAGCTCCCCCGGGGGGGTGGGCTACACCTTC. Encoded protein: CASSSPGGVGYTF. Complete variable domain (other parts from reference TRBV7-9 and TRBJ1-2): DTGVSQNPRHKITKRGQNVTFRCDPISEHNRLYWYRQTLGQGPEFLTYFQNEAQLEKSRLLSDRFSAERPKGSFSTLEIQRTEQGDSAMYLCASSSPGGVGYTFGSGTRLTVV.

In its sample, this clone was seen a few times. The chain recombines TRBV9 with TRBJ2-5; a possible D gene is TRBD2 (5 bases). Trimming stripped 4 bases from V and 5 bases from J, with 6 bases between. Germline CDR1 SGDLS, CDR2 YYNGEE. CDR3 length: 11 amino acids. The CDR3, as DNA: TGTGCCAGCAGCTCGGGGGAGACCCAGTACTTC. It translates to CASSSGETQYF.

This chain links TRBV28 with TRBJ2-7; TRBD2 agrees at 8 bases. The CDR3 has 16 amino acids. V shed 6 bases, J shed 4 bases, and the junction held 14 bases outside the gene matches. Germline CDR1 MDHEN, CDR2 SYDVKM. Here the CDR3 reads CASSNRGGGGRYEQYF. The CDR3 coding sequence is TGTGCCAGCAGCAATAGGGGGGGCGGGGGGAGGTACGAGCAGTACTTC.

A single count supports this clone. The genes are TRBV6-6 and TRBJ1-6; TRBD1 matches 9 bases. The CDR3 spans 14 residues. The J segment lost 11 bases and the V segment lost 5 bases, leaving 7 bases of the junction unmatched. CDR1 and CDR2 from the germline V gene are MNHNY and SVGAGI (reference sequence). The CDR3 reads CASSPQGARPPLHF. The DNA of the CDR3 is TGTGCCAGCAGTCCACAGGGGGCTCGTCCACCCCTCCACTTT.

The rearrangement links TRBV9 to TRBJ1-2; TRBD1 matches at 7 bases. Germline-derived CDR1 and CDR2 are SGDLS and YYNGEE. This CDR3 has 16 amino acids. V shed 1 base, J shed 0 bases, and the junction held 6 bases outside the gene matches. The CDR3 region is CASSVTGAGANYGYTF. The CDR3 DNA sequence: TGTGCCAGCAGCGTAACAGGGGCTGGGGCTAACTATGGCTACACCTTC. Full variable domain (outside the CDR3, taken from reference TRBV9 and TRBJ1-2): DSGVTQTPKHLITATGQRVTLRCSPRSGDLSVYWYQQSLDQGLQFLIQYYNGEERAKGNILERFSAQQFPDLHSELNLSSLELGDSALYFCASSVTGAGANYGYTFGSGTRLTVV.

The chain combines TRBV11-3 with TRBJ2-2, with 8 bases identical to TRBD1. This CDR3 is built from 15 residues. V trimming: 3 bases; J trimming: 2 bases; junction bases outside the gene matches: 2. Germline CDR1 is SGHNT and CDR2 is YENEEA. CDR3 amino acids: CASSFGQGNTGELFF. CDR3 DNA: TGTGCCAGCAGCTTTGGACAGGGTAACACCGGGGAGCTGTTTTTT.

This clone turned up a few times. The chain combines TRBV19 with TRBJ2-6, with D possibly TRBD1 on 6 matching bases. The V and J ends lost 5 bases and 0 bases respectively, with 17 bases between them. This CDR3 is built from 18 residues. The V gene's germline CDR1 is LNHDA and CDR2 SQIVND (reference sequence). For the CDR3, the DNA is TGTGCCAGTAGTTCAATGACAGGTTTTTACTCTGGGGCCAACGTCCTGACTTTC. Translation: CASSSMTGFYSGANVLTF. The whole variable domain, remainder taken from reference TRBV19 and TRBJ2-6, is DGGITQSPKYLFRKEGQNVTLSCEQNLNHDAMYWYRQDPGQGLRLIYYSQIVNDFQKGDIAEGYSVSREKKESFPLTVTSAQKNPTAFYLCASSSMTGFYSGANVLTFGAGSRLTVL.

The genes are TRBV13 and TRBJ2-7; TRBD1 aligns across 8 bases. Trimming removed 5 bases from V and 0 bases from J; junction bases left unmatched: 6. This CDR3 is 15 amino acids long. Per the germline V gene, CDR1 is PRHDT and CDR2 is FYEKMQ (reference sequence). The CDR3 DNA follows: TGTGCCAGCAGCGCCCGGGACAGGAGCTCCTACGAGCAGTACTTC. Translation: CASSARDRSSYEQYF.

This clone has more than one count but fewer than ten. This specimen includes other DNA sequences encoding the same CDR3. The chain links TRBV6-6 to TRBJ2-4; TRBD1 matches at 8 bases. The CDR3 extends over 15 amino acids. With V trimmed by 5 bases and J by 3 bases, 6 bases remained unmatched. Germline V gives CDR1 MNHNY, CDR2 SVGAGI (reference sequence). CDR3 loop: CASSPDREDKNIQYF. The CDR3 nucleotides read TGTGCCAGCAGTCCGGACAGGGAAGACAAAAACATTCAGTACTTC.

The chain links TRBV6-5 to TRBJ2-5; TRBD2 agrees at 8 bases. Germline V gene lookup returns CDR1 MNHEY and CDR2 SVGAGI. Unmatched junction bases numbered 9, after V lost 5 bases and J lost 7 bases. CDR3 length equals 14 residues. The DNA for the CDR3 is TGTGCCAGCAGTCCTCCCCGGGGGGGGGCGACCCAGTACTTC. It encodes CASSPPRGGATQYF.

The chain joins TRBV7-9 to TRBJ1-1; no clear D. Germline loops: CDR1 SEHNR, CDR2 FQNEAQ (reference sequence). This CDR3 is built from 15 residues. Trimming left V 5 bases short and J 1 base short, with 14 bases between. DNA of the CDR3: TGTGCCAGCAGCCCGCCCGGAGGGCGGAACACTGAAGCTTTCTTT. Its protein product is CASSPPGGRNTEAFF.

The rearrangement links TRBV5-8 to TRBJ1-2, with unresolved D. Germline V gene lookup returns CDR1 SGHTS and CDR2 YDEGEE. The CDR3 sequence is 15 residues long. V lost 0 bases and J lost 2, with 11 bases in between. Here the CDR3 DNA reads TGTGCCAGCAGCTTGGGGCCAGACAAGAACTATGGCTACACCTTC. Translation: CASSLGPDKNYGYTF.

This chain links TRBV30 with TRBJ2-3; TRBD2 aligns across 7 bases. Germline V CDR1 and CDR2: GTSNPN, SVGIG (reference sequence). This CDR3 has 17 residues. V was clipped by 4 bases and J by 2 bases; unmatched bases: 15. The CDR3 loop reads CAWTPYPGTTYTDTQYF. CDR3 bases: TGTGCCTGGACCCCCTACCCCGGGACTACCTACACAGATACGCAGTATTTT.

This clone was detected a few times. The chain has TRBV5-4 and TRBJ2-5; 14 bases match TRBD2. Germline assignment: CDR1 SGHNT and CDR2 YYREEE (reference sequence). With V trimmed by 4 bases and J by 4 bases, 3 bases remained unmatched. This CDR3 region has 15 residues. CDR3 DNA sequence: TGTGCCAGCAGCGTAGGACTAGCGGGGGGAGAGACCCAGTACTTC. Amino acid sequence: CASSVGLAGGETQYF. Full variable domain (rest looked up from reference TRBV5-4 and TRBJ2-5): ETGVTQSPTHLIKTRGQQVTLRCSSQSGHNTVSWYQQALGQGPQFIFQYYREEENGRGNFPPRFSGLQFPNYSSELNVNALELDDSALYLCASSVGLAGGETQYFGPGTRLLVL.

This clone has more than one count but fewer than ten. This chain uses TRBV28 with TRBJ2-3; D ambiguous. The CDR3 extends over 15 amino acids. The V end lost 1 base, the J end lost 0 bases, and 8 bases lay between the germline ends. Germline loops: CDR1 MDHEN, CDR2 SYDVKM. CDR3 DNA sequence: TGTGCCAGCAGTTTATACAGTTCTAGCACAGATACGCAGTATTTT. Translating it yields CASSLYSSSTDTQYF.

The J gene is TRBJ2-7, the V gene TRBV28; 10 positions match TRBD1. With 1 base clipped from V and 3 bases from J, the junction kept 3 bases outside the gene matches. CDR3 length: 15 residues. Germline CDR1 is MDHEN and CDR2 is SYDVKM. In nucleotides, the CDR3 is TGTGCCAGCAGTTTATCGGGACAGGGGAGCTACGAGCAGTACTTC. Protein: CASSLSGQGSYEQYF.

The chain carries TRBV7-9 and TRBJ2-3; 10 nucleotides agree with TRBD2. The CDR3 contains 15 residues. The junction had 3 bases not matched to a gene; V was cut back by 5 bases and J by 1 base. Germline CDR1 and CDR2: SEHNR and FQNEAQ (reference sequence). DNA of the CDR3: TGTGCCAGCAGCCTTACTAGCGGGGGCACAGATACGCAGTATTTT. Protein: CASSLTSGGTDTQYF.

The chain combines TRBV7-2 with TRBJ2-3; the D is unclear. The V end lost 2 bases, the J end lost 2 bases, and 14 bases lay between the germline ends. Germline V gives CDR1 SGHTA, CDR2 FQGNSA. The length of the CDR3 is 16 residues. In DNA form, the CDR3 reads TGTGCCAGCAGCTTAATGGGCCGAAGCCTCACAGATACGCAGTATTTT. Translation: CASSLMGRSLTDTQYF.

The V call is TRBV14, the J call TRBJ2-7; 9 nucleotides line up with TRBD2. The germline gives CDR1 SGHDN, CDR2 FVKESK. V shed 1 base, J shed 4 bases, and the junction held 5 bases outside the gene matches. The CDR3 is 15 residues long. The CDR3 nucleotides are TGTGCCAGCAGCCAAGGCGGGAGGGCCAGATACGAGCAGTACTTC. Its translation is CASSQGGRARYEQYF.